This T cell receptor (beta chain) was recovered during a study of cytomegalovirus exposure and HLA in healthy donors. Study-wide results and limits: In an earlier analysis, productive rearrangement rates for most beta V segments clustered near 87% or 30%. It was about 180 TCR beta chains that were listed as cytomegalovirus-associated.

It was with 60 Vbeta and 13 Jbeta primers that the PCR ran. Clones were read by immunoSEQ multiplex PCR, and TCRdb kept only the in-frame ones, dropping some. The table for this sample gives around 120,000 clones. Notes on this clone: Its antigen is unidentified.

Trimming took 1 base from V and 0 from J, leaving 15 bases between them. From germline, CDR1 is SGHDN and CDR2 FVKESK. This CDR3 contains 18 residues. Source material: PBMCs. The chain carries TRBV14 and TRBJ2-2, with TRBD1 as a possible D gene (5 bases). The sequence was collected from a man aged 45 to 65 in good health and CMV-seronegative. The CDR3 loop is CASSQGGGVRPNTGELFF. The CDR3 nucleotides are TGTGCCAGCAGCCAAGGGGGCGGAGTCAGGCCGAACACCGGGGAGCTGTTTTTT.